The 27 T cell receptor beta chains reported below all come from one sample, sequenced in a study of memory CD4+ T cells and cytomegalovirus serostatus (dated by TCRdb to 2018 to 2020). The library relied on the immunoSEQ multiplex PCR assay. TCRdb mirrors the immuneACCESS table, restricted to in-frame sequences. Some clones are absent from its copies; in checked studies, under half trace to an unresolved V gene, and the reason for the others is unknown. The sample profile shows approximately 52,000 clones; just under 80% of them were found once. The ten most abundant clones make up about 0.8% of the sample. A FACSAria II was used to sort memory CD4+ T cells, defined as single viable CD3+CD4+CD8-CD45RO+ cells. Material for sequencing was memory CD4+ T cells from blood. Receptors were obtained from an adult in good health and CMV-seronegative.

V is TRBV6-1 and J is TRBJ2-7, with 8 bases matching TRBD1. The CDR3 length is 15 residues. Germline CDR1 and CDR2: MNHNS and SASEGT. J gave up 1 base and V 6 bases, and 8 bases lay outside the gene matches. The DNA for the CDR3 is TGTGCCAGCAGCCGGCAGACAGGGGTGTCCTACGAGCAGTACTTC. As protein: CASSRQTGVSYEQYF.

The chain recombines TRBV19 with TRBJ2-3, with a tentative D call TRBD1 (6 bases). The germline CDR1 and CDR2 sequences are LNHDA and SQIVND (reference sequence). The CDR3 is made up of 14 amino acids. The germline V and J ends were trimmed by 6 bases and 1 base, with 11 bases remaining between them. The CDR3, as DNA: TGTGCCAGTAGAGTGGCAGGGGGCACAGATACGCAGTATTTT. Translating it yields CASRVAGGTDTQYF.

CDR3 protein: CASSFKTPGQGNNEQFF. CDR3 nucleotide sequence: TGTGCCAGCAGTTTTAAAACGCCGGGACAGGGGAACAATGAGCAGTTCTTC. The chain combines TRBV11-2 with TRBJ2-1; 10 bases line up with TRBD1. The CDR3 is 17 residues long. CDR1 and CDR2 (germline): SGHAT, FQNNGV. The V segment lost 6 bases and the J segment 5 bases; nucleotides outside the gene matches: 13.

The rearrangement links TRBV18 to TRBJ2-3; 8 nucleotides line up with TRBD2. Per the germline V gene, CDR1 is KGHSH and CDR2 is LQKENI. There are 15 residues in the CDR3. V gave up 6 bases and J gave up 4 bases; unmatched junction bases: 9. The CDR3 region is CASSPDGGASDTQYF. In DNA, the CDR3 is TGTGCCAGCTCGCCAGACGGGGGGGCATCAGATACGCAGTATTTT.

The CDR3 bases are TGTGCCAGCAGCTTAGTCGCGGGGGGGGAGACCCAGTACTTC. Its translation is CASSLVAGGETQYF. The gene calls are TRBV7-9 and TRBJ2-5; 9 nucleotides match TRBD2. CDR3 length equals 14 residues. The germline gives CDR1 SEHNR, CDR2 FQNEAQ (reference sequence). V lost 1 base to trimming and J lost 5 bases; unmatched junction nucleotides: 2.

The chain couples TRBV5-1 to TRBJ2-7; a possible D gene is TRBD1 (9 bases). Trimming left V 4 bases short and J 7 bases short, with 18 bases between. Germline CDR1 is SGHRS and CDR2 is YFSETQ. The CDR3 is 14 amino acids. The DNA of the CDR3 is TGCGCCAGCAGCCTACAGGGGGCGGGAGGTGAGCAGTACTTC. Its protein product is CASSLQGAGGEQYF.

The rearrangement joins TRBV5-1 to TRBJ1-1; 9 bases map to TRBD1. The germline V gene encodes CDR1 SGHRS and CDR2 YFSETQ. This CDR3 has 15 amino acids. The V and J ends lost 3 bases and 4 bases, in that order; junction bases with no gene match: 7. CDR3 region: CASSWRTGATTEAFF. In DNA form, the CDR3 reads TGCGCCAGCAGCTGGAGGACAGGGGCGACCACTGAAGCTTTCTTT.

This clone occurred a few times. The chain couples TRBV19 to TRBJ1-5; 9 nucleotides align to TRBD1. J was trimmed by 7 bases and V by 5 bases; bases with no gene match: 6. This CDR3 is built from 14 residues. CDR1 and CDR2 (germline): LNHDA, SQIVND (reference sequence). The DNA for the CDR3 is TGTGCCAGTAGTCTACAGGGGGCTGTGCAGCCCCAGCATTTT. Its protein is CASSLQGAVQPQHF.

V gene TRBV4-1 combines with J gene TRBJ1-5; D not resolved. CDR1 and CDR2 from the germline V gene are MGHRA and YSYEKL. V was shortened by 1 base and J by 3 bases, with 10 bases between the two germline ends. The CDR3 length is 15 residues. CDR3: CASSQGGQVNQPQHF. DNA of the CDR3: TGCGCCAGCAGCCAAGGAGGCCAGGTCAATCAGCCCCAGCATTTT.

V gene TRBV11-2 combines with J gene TRBJ2-5; tentative D call: TRBD1 (5 bases). There are 13 residues in the CDR3. The V end was cut by 3 bases, the J end by 4 bases, with 9 bases between. CDR1 SGHAT and CDR2 FQNNGV come from the germline V gene. CDR3 sequence (DNA): TGTGCCAGCAGCTTCGGAAGGGGAGAGACCCAGTACTTC. It codes for CASSFGRGETQYF.

V gene TRBV30 combines with J gene TRBJ2-7, with D possibly matching TRBD2 (6 bases). CDR3 size: 13 residues. V shed 3 bases and J shed 3 bases, with 12 bases lying between them. Germline V gives CDR1 GTSNPN, CDR2 SVGIG (reference sequence). CDR3 coding DNA: TGTGCCTGGAGCGAGGAGGGGTACTACGAGCAGTACTTC. Translated: CAWSEEGYYEQYF.

This chain joins TRBV19 and TRBJ2-7; tentatively, D is TRBD1 (6 bases). Germline CDR1 LNHDA, CDR2 SQIVND (reference sequence). The CDR3 has 16 amino acids. V gave up 3 bases and J gave up 5 bases, with 20 bases separating them. The CDR3 DNA reads as TGTGCCAGTAGTATGGCCACCGGGACAACGGGGCACGAGCAGTACTTC. This sequence encodes CASSMATGTTGHEQYF.

This clone was recorded once. The chain employs TRBV28 and TRBJ1-6; D unresolved. The CDR3 extends over 12 amino acids. Germline assignment: CDR1 MDHEN and CDR2 SYDVKM. Trimming pared 4 bases from V and 9 bases from J, leaving 7 bases between. CDR3 sequence: CASSSTASPLHF. In DNA, the CDR3 is TGTGCCAGCAGTTCGACCGCTTCACCCCTCCACTTT.

The chain links TRBV6-5 to TRBJ1-3, with D maybe TRBD1 (6 bases). The CDR3 extends over 13 amino acids. Germline values: CDR1 MNHEY, CDR2 SVGAGI. The V end lost 7 bases, the J end lost 5 bases, and 12 bases lay between the germline ends. CDR3 DNA sequence: TGTGCCAGCAAGCCACAGGGTAGAAACACCATATATTTT. Translating it yields CASKPQGRNTIYF.

The CDR3 spells CASSQTTGTGANVLTF. As DNA, the CDR3 is TGCGCCAGCAGCCAAACGACAGGGACAGGGGCCAACGTCCTGACTTTC. The chain recombines TRBV5-1 with TRBJ2-6, with TRBD1 matching 7 bases. CDR1 is SGHRS, CDR2 YFSETQ, per germline. V lost 4 bases, J lost 4 bases, and 8 bases stayed unmatched. This CDR3 comprises 16 residues.

The chain carries TRBV7-2 and TRBJ2-7; perhaps TRBD2 as D (5 bases). This CDR3 has 13 residues. With 3 bases removed from V and 4 bases from J, the gap between germline ends came to 10 bases. Germline CDR1 reads SGHTA; CDR2 reads FQGNSA. The DNA for the CDR3 is TGTGCCAGCAGCTTTGAGGGTTCTTACGAGCAGTACTTC. Its protein is CASSFEGSYEQYF.

The chain is built from TRBV11-2 and TRBJ1-4; TRBD1 might be the D (5 bases). The V and J ends lost 0 bases and 2 bases respectively, with 7 bases between them. The germline V gene encodes CDR1 SGHAT and CDR2 FQNNGV. The CDR3 has 15 residues. The CDR3 loop reads CASSLERGTNEKLFF. Here the CDR3 DNA reads TGTGCCAGCAGCTTAGAGAGGGGTACTAATGAAAAACTGTTTTTT.

This clone has a handful of counts. The chain joins TRBV2 to TRBJ1-2, with a possible D match to TRBD1 (5 bases). V was pared by 4 bases and J by 3 bases, with 12 bases between. This CDR3 spans 14 amino acids. Germline V gene sequence: CDR1 SNHLY, CDR2 FYNNEI. The CDR3 DNA is TGTGCCAGCAGTGTCCGGGGCGCGGACTATGGCTACACCTTC. It specifies CASSVRGADYGYTF.

The V gene is TRBV6-5, the J gene TRBJ1-2; 7 bases fit TRBD1. Germline V gene sequence: CDR1 MNHEY, CDR2 SVGAGI. The trim removed 6 bases at V and 2 bases at J, leaving 6 bases unmatched. The CDR3 loop spans 14 amino acids. The CDR3 sequence is CASSGTASNYGYTF. Written as DNA, the CDR3 is TGTGCCAGCAGCGGGACAGCCTCCAACTATGGCTACACCTTC.

The chain employs TRBV7-6 and TRBJ2-7; D is uncertain. Germline-derived CDR1 and CDR2 are SGHVS and FNYEAQ. Trimming shortened V by 1 base and J by 3 bases, and 7 bases separated the two germline ends. The CDR3 runs 13 residues. The CDR3 sequence is CASSLGPIYEQYF. As DNA, the CDR3 is TGTGCCAGCAGCTTAGGGCCGATCTACGAGCAGTACTTC. Variable domain in full (rest from reference TRBV7-6 and TRBJ2-7): GAGVSQSPRYKVTKRGQDVALRCDPISGHVSLYWYRQALGQGPEFLTYFNYEAQQDKSGLPNDRFSAERPEGSISTLTIQRTEQRDSAMYRCASSLGPIYEQYFGPGTRLTVT.

This chain joins TRBV19 and TRBJ1-2; D ambiguous. V dropped 1 base and J dropped 4 bases, with 16 bases sitting between them. Germline values: CDR1 LNHDA, CDR2 SQIVND (reference sequence). The CDR3 runs to 16 residues. The CDR3 loop reads CASSIVLSDKGYGYTF. The CDR3 DNA is TGTGCCAGTAGTATAGTTCTATCCGACAAGGGCTATGGCTACACCTTC.

The chain couples TRBV13 to TRBJ2-7, with 8 positions matching TRBD1. V dropped 5 bases and J dropped 5; count of bases not matched to a gene: 8. This CDR3 comprises 14 residues. CDR1 and CDR2 from the germline V gene are PRHDT and FYEKMQ (reference sequence). CDR3 loop: CASSPRQGLNEQYF. CDR3 bases: TGTGCCAGCAGCCCGCGACAGGGGTTAAACGAGCAGTACTTC.

The chain recombines TRBV9 with TRBJ2-5; 9 positions agree with TRBD2. Germline assignment: CDR1 SGDLS and CDR2 YYNGEE. The CDR3 covers 15 residues. After removal of 0 bases from V and 5 bases from J, the junction contained 5 bases not matched to a gene. The CDR3 sequence is CASSVASGERETQYF. The CDR3 coding sequence is TGTGCCAGCAGCGTAGCTAGCGGGGAAAGGGAGACCCAGTACTTC.

The chain links TRBV5-1 to TRBJ1-5; D not resolved. CDR1 SGHRS and CDR2 YFSETQ come from the germline V gene. V lost 4 bases and J lost 3, with 11 bases in between. The CDR3 contains 14 residues. CDR3 sequence reads: CASSKDGVNQPQHF. In DNA form, the CDR3 reads TGCGCCAGCAGCAAGGACGGAGTCAATCAGCCCCAGCATTTT.

With regard to this clone: The sample has other DNA sequences that encode this CDR3 too. The chain has TRBV29-1 and TRBJ1-1, with TRBD1 matching 9 bases. CDR1 and CDR2 (germline): SQVTM, ANQGSEA. This CDR3 is built from 12 residues. V lost 7 bases to trimming and J lost 4 bases; unmatched junction nucleotides: 4. Here the CDR3 DNA reads TGCAGCGCAGGGACAGGGTCCACTGAAGCTTTCTTT. This translates into CSAGTGSTEAFF.

The chain uses TRBV7-2 and TRBJ1-1; D gene unclear. From germline, CDR1 is SGHTA and CDR2 FQGNSA. The V and J ends lost 2 bases and 2 bases respectively, with 3 bases between them. The CDR3 contains 12 residues. The CDR3 loop reads CASSLSNTEAFF. CDR3 bases: TGTGCCAGCAGCTTATCTAACACTGAAGCTTTCTTT.

This rearrangement joins TRBV29-1 to TRBJ2-2; D may match TRBD1 or TRBD2 (5 bases each). The length of the CDR3 is 14 residues. With 3 bases removed from V and 1 base from J, the gap between germline ends came to 9 bases. Germline assignment: CDR1 SQVTM and CDR2 ANQGSEA. The CDR3, as DNA: TGCAGCGTTGACGGGGACCAGAACACCGGGGAGCTGTTTTTT. This encodes CSVDGDQNTGELFF.